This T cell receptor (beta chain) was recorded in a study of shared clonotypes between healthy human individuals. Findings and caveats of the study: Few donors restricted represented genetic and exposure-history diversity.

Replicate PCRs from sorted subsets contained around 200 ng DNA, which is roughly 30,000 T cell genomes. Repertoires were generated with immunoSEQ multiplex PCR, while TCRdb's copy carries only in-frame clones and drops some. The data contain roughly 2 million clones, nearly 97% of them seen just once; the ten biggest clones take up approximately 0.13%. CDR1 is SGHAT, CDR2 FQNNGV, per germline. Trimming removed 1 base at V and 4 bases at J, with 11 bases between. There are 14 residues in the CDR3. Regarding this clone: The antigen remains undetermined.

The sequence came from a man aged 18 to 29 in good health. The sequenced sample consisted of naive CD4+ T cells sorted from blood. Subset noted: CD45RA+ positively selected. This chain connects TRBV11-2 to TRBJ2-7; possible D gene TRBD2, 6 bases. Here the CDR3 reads CASSLVGRGYEQYF. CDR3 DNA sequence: TGTGCCAGCAGCTTAGTAGGCCGGGGGTACGAGCAGTACTTC.